The 21 T cell receptor beta chains given below trace back to one sample, sequenced in a study of cytomegalovirus exposure and HLA in healthy donors. With 60 Vbeta and 13 Jbeta primers, the PCR was carried out. Profiling relied on immunoSEQ multiplex PCR, and the TCRdb table lists in-frame clones only, not all of them. The table shows roughly 200,000 clones, with 80% to 85% occurring only once. Sequencing was performed on PBMCs. These receptors all come from a boy between 2 and 10 years old in good health and CMV-seronegative.

The chain links TRBV11-2 to TRBJ1-2, with D possibly TRBD1 on 5 matching bases. This CDR3 has 15 amino acids. The germline gives CDR1 SGHAT, CDR2 FQNNGV. Trimming took 1 base from V and 4 from J, leaving 13 bases between them. The CDR3 protein is CASSLVPGMGYGYTF. CDR3 sequence (DNA): TGTGCCAGCAGCTTAGTCCCAGGGATGGGCTATGGCTACACCTTC. The variable domain in full, with the rest retrieved from reference TRBV11-2 and TRBJ1-2, is EAGVAQSPRYKIIEKRQSVAFWCNPISGHATLYWYQQILGQGPKLLIQFQNNGVVDDSQLPKDRFSAERLKGVDSTLKIQPAKLEDSAVYLCASSLVPGMGYGYTFGSGTRLTVV.

The genes are TRBV6-1 and TRBJ1-6; 7 nucleotides match TRBD1. The CDR3 is made up of 16 amino acids. Trimming at V came to 3 bases and at J to 6 bases, leaving 8 bases not matched to a gene. Germline CDR1 MNHNS, CDR2 SASEGT. CDR3 sequence reads: CASSDPRRDSNSPLHF. The CDR3 DNA reads as TGTGCCAGCAGTGACCCTCGCCGGGACAGTAATTCACCCCTCCACTTT.

The rearrangement links TRBV5-4 to TRBJ2-7, with D perhaps TRBD2 (6 bases). The germline V gene encodes CDR1 SGHNT and CDR2 YYREEE (reference sequence). V was cut by 2 bases and J by 0 bases, with 9 bases left in between. This CDR3 is built from 14 residues. DNA of the CDR3: TGTGCCAGCAGCTTCGGGACTCTCTCCTACGAGCAGTACTTC. Translating it yields CASSFGTLSYEQYF.

This chain joins TRBV6-1 and TRBJ1-5, with D maybe TRBD1 (5 bases). V was pared by 0 bases and J by 8 bases, with 14 bases between. The CDR3 sequence is 15 residues long. Per the germline V gene, CDR1 is MNHNS and CDR2 is SASEGT. CDR3 nucleotides: TGTGCCAGCAGTGAAGCGCTATACAGGCCGGAGCCCCAGCATTTT. Translation gives CASSEALYRPEPQHF.

Comments on this clone: The sample has other DNA sequences that encode this CDR3 too. The genes are TRBV9 and TRBJ2-7; 9 nucleotides agree with TRBD1. Unmatched junction bases numbered 6, after V lost 4 bases and J lost 4 bases. CDR3 size: 14 residues. Per the germline V gene, CDR1 is SGDLS and CDR2 is YYNGEE. DNA for the CDR3: TGTGCCAGCAGCCCTCGGGACAGGGTATACGAGCAGTACTTC. Translated: CASSPRDRVYEQYF.

The J gene is TRBJ2-7, the V gene TRBV18, with D perhaps matching TRBD2 (6 bases). Deletions cut 6 bases from V and 2 bases from J, with 26 bases between. The CDR3 spans 18 residues. Germline V CDR1 and CDR2: KGHSH, LQKENI. CDR3 nucleotides: TGTGCCAGCTCCCTTTCGGGGACTTTGACACCAAAGACCTACGAGCAGTACTTC. This encodes CASSLSGTLTPKTYEQYF.

This clone appeared once. The chain combines TRBV5-6 with TRBJ2-2; 14 positions agree with TRBD2. Germline CDR1 reads SGHDT; CDR2 reads YYEEEE. Trimming removed 4 bases from V and 5 bases from J; junction bases left unmatched: 10. This CDR3 region has 18 residues. The CDR3 reads CASSLRLAGGLFTGELFF. In DNA form, the CDR3 reads TGTGCCAGCAGCCTCCGACTAGCGGGGGGGCTTTTTACCGGGGAGCTGTTTTTT.

This chain joins TRBV13 and TRBJ1-1, with D unresolved. The CDR3 is 14 amino acids. The germline CDR1 and CDR2 sequences are PRHDT and FYEKMQ (reference sequence). V was clipped by 3 bases and J by 1 base, with 9 bases between them. The DNA for the CDR3 is TGTGCCAGCAGCTTCCAGACGGGGAACACTGAAGCTTTCTTT. This gives the protein CASSFQTGNTEAFF.

The rearrangement uses TRBV2 and TRBJ1-4; D is unclear. V dropped 2 bases and J dropped 6 bases, with 16 bases sitting between them. CDR3 size: 16 residues. In germline, CDR1 is SNHLY, CDR2 FYNNEI. CDR3 protein: CASSERVLEGYEKLFF. DNA for the CDR3: TGTGCCAGCAGTGAAAGGGTGTTGGAGGGCTATGAAAAACTGTTTTTT. The complete variable domain, with remaining parts taken from reference TRBV2 and TRBJ1-4, reads EPEVTQTPSHQVTQMGQEVILRCVPISNHLYFYWYRQILGQKVEFLVSFYNNEISEKSEIFDDQFSVERPDGSNFTLKIRSTKLEDSAMYFCASSERVLEGYEKLFFGSGTQLSVL.

This chain connects TRBV6-1 to TRBJ2-5; no firm D call. Trimming pared 4 bases from V and 4 bases from J, leaving 13 bases between. The germline gives CDR1 MNHNS, CDR2 SASEGT. The CDR3 is made up of 14 amino acids. The CDR3 nucleotides are TGTGCCAGCAGTGCCGAGTCCCCGCGAGAGACCCAGTACTTC. Amino acids: CASSAESPRETQYF.

V and J are TRBV7-8 and TRBJ2-7; perhaps TRBD2 as D (6 bases). The CDR3 contains 14 residues. Germline-derived CDR1 and CDR2 are SGHVS and FQNEAQ. The ends were cut back, 8 bases at V and 1 base at J, with 15 bases in the middle. The CDR3, as DNA: TGTGCCAGCTCGGTGGTCCGGGAGTCCTACGAGCAGTACTTC. Translated, it gives CASSVVRESYEQYF. The variable domain in full, with the rest retrieved from reference TRBV7-8 and TRBJ2-7, is GAGVSQSPRYKVAKRGQDVALRCDPISGHVSLFWYQQALGQGPEFLTYFQNEAQLDKSGLPSDRFFAERPEGSVSTLKIQRTQQEDSAVYLCASSVVRESYEQYFGPGTRLTVT.

This clone appeared a single time. This chain uses TRBV27 with TRBJ2-3, with TRBD2 matching over 11 bases. There are 17 residues in the CDR3. Germline V gene sequence: CDR1 MNHEY, CDR2 SMNVEV (reference sequence). The junction had 12 bases not matched to a gene; V was cut back by 2 bases and J by 8 bases. The CDR3 nucleotides are TGTGCCAGCAGTTTAGCCTCACTAGCGGGGGAGAGAGGTACGCAGTATTTT. Its translation: CASSLASLAGERGTQYF.

J is TRBJ2-4 and V is TRBV9; 8 bases match TRBD2. After removal of 0 bases from V and 0 bases from J, the junction contained 5 bases not matched to a gene. The CDR3 loop spans 17 amino acids. Germline lookup yields CDR1 SGDLS and CDR2 YYNGEE. The CDR3 DNA follows: TGTGCCAGCAGCGTAGGCGAGCGGGGGATAGCCAAAAACATTCAGTACTTC. The encoded protein is CASSVGERGIAKNIQYF.

The chain uses TRBV6-1 and TRBJ1-1, with D uncertain. With 2 bases removed from V and 4 bases from J, the gap between germline ends came to 11 bases. This CDR3 has 14 residues. Germline V CDR1 and CDR2: MNHNS, SASEGT. This CDR3 reads CASSETGMVTEAFF. CDR3 nucleotide sequence: TGTGCCAGCAGTGAAACCGGGATGGTCACTGAAGCTTTCTTT.

The gene calls are TRBV5-1 and TRBJ1-2, with D possibly TRBD1 on 5 matching bases. Germline V gene sequence: CDR1 SGHRS, CDR2 YFSETQ. Trimming took off 4 bases at V and 5 bases at J, with 24 bases between the two ends. There are 17 residues in the CDR3. The CDR3 bases are TGCGCCAGCAGCCCGGAAGGGACTCTCATTCCATTTTATGGCTACACCTTC. It is translated as CASSPEGTLIPFYGYTF. Complete variable domain (other parts from reference TRBV5-1 and TRBJ1-2): KAGVTQTPRYLIKTRGQQVTLSCSPISGHRSVSWYQQTPGQGLQFLFEYFSETQRNKGNFPGRFSGRQFSNSRSEMNVSTLELGDSALYLCASSPEGTLIPFYGYTFGSGTRLTVV.

This rearrangement joins TRBV28 to TRBJ2-7, with 7 bases that match TRBD2. CDR1 is MDHEN, CDR2 SYDVKM, per germline. V shed 9 bases and J 4 bases; nucleotides not matched to a gene: 18. The CDR3 is 16 residues long. This CDR3 is CASGGTLGGRLYEQYF. CDR3 nucleotides: TGTGCCAGTGGGGGGACCCTAGGCGGGAGATTGTACGAGCAGTACTTC.

The chain links TRBV12-5 to TRBJ2-5, with a tentative D call TRBD2 (5 bases). The J call may be mistaken, given a closer DNA end match to TRBJ2-7. Germline CDR1 reads LGHNT; CDR2 reads FRNRAP. The CDR3 length is 15 residues. The CDR3 loop reads CASGLVEGSSYEQYF. For the CDR3, the DNA is TGTGCTAGTGGTTTGGTCGAGGGCAGTTCCTACGAGCAGTACTTC.

J is TRBJ2-5 and V is TRBV5-1; D may be TRBD2 (5 bases). V was pared by 0 bases and J by 1 base, with 13 bases between. From germline, CDR1 is SGHRS and CDR2 YFSETQ. The CDR3 consists of 16 residues. The CDR3 DNA is TGCGCCAGCAGCTTGGCGCCTAGCCGCTTCCAAGAGACCCAGTACTTC. This gives the protein CASSLAPSRFQETQYF.

V usage is TRBV7-3 and J usage is TRBJ2-3; D possibly corresponds to TRBD1 (6 bases). Trimming removed 5 bases at V and 4 bases at J, with 13 bases between. CDR1 and CDR2 from the germline V gene are SGHTA and FQGTGA. CDR3 size: 14 residues. The CDR3 region has the DNA TGTGCCAGCAGCCCGGGACAACGTCCAGATACGCAGTATTTT. It codes for CASSPGQRPDTQYF. Based on the CDR3 plus reference TRBV7-3 and TRBJ2-3, the full variable domain is GAGVSQTPSNKVTEKGKYVELRCDPISGHTALYWYRQSLGQGPEFLIYFQGTGAADDSGLPNDRFFAVRPEGSVSTLKIQRTERGDSAVYLCASSPGQRPDTQYFGPGTRLTVL.

The J gene is TRBJ2-5, the V gene TRBV29-1, with no clear D. The CDR3 is 11 residues long. Trimming removed 5 bases at V and 2 bases at J, with 6 bases between. The germline V gene encodes CDR1 SQVTM and CDR2 ANQGSEA. CDR3 DNA sequence: TGCAGCGTTTGGCTGCAAGAGACCCAGTACTTC. It codes for CSVWLQETQYF.

V gene TRBV5-1 combines with J gene TRBJ2-5; D might be TRBD1 (6 bases). This CDR3 is built from 15 residues. Germline CDR1 reads SGHRS; CDR2 reads YFSETQ. Trimming shortened V by 4 bases and J by 0 bases, and 13 bases separated the two germline ends. CDR3 protein: CASSPLRQDQETQYF. The CDR3 bases are TGCGCCAGCAGCCCCTTGAGACAGGACCAAGAGACCCAGTACTTC.